The 9 T cell receptor beta chains below all came from one sample that was sequenced in a study of regulatory T cells in long-lasting Graves disease. Arm-PCR of CDR3 regions and iRepertoire HTBI primers were used to build TCR beta libraries. TCRdb independently ran MiXCR on the multiplex PCR reads; one entry per CDR3 protein. The repertoire holds roughly 420,000 distinct CDR3 sequences, about a sixth seen once, with 20% to 25% in the top ten. The time point was: newly diagnosed GD, antithyroid drugs for less than 3 months. PBMC RNA served as the TCR library source. The sample was peripheral blood mononuclear cells (PBMCs), taken at new diagnosis, from a patient treated with antithyroid drugs. The receptor set was obtained from a female donor with Graves disease.

This clonotype has a count of ten or more. This sequence joins TRBV30 and TRBJ2-3, with 9 bases identical to TRBD1. CDR3 size: 14 residues. CDR1 is GTSNPN, CDR2 SVGIG, per germline (reference sequence). The V gene end was trimmed by 0 bases and the J gene end by 5 bases; junction bases not matched to a gene: 3. The DNA of the CDR3 is TGTGCCTGGAGTGTGGGACAGGGAAAAGATACGCAGTATTTT. This translates into CAWSVGQGKDTQYF. Supplemented by reference TRBV30 and TRBJ2-3, the full variable domain reads SQTIHQWPATLVQPVGSPLSLECTVEGTSNPNLYWYRQAAGRGLQLLFYSVGIGQISSEVPQNLSASRPQDRQFILSSKKLLLSDSGFYLCAWSVGQGKDTQYFGPGTRLTVL.

The chain combines TRBV13 with TRBJ2-1; the D is unclear. The CDR3 runs to 13 residues. The V end lost 1 base, the J end lost 9 bases, and 10 bases lay between the germline ends. Germline V CDR1 and CDR2: PRHDT, FYEKMQ (reference sequence). CDR3 loop: CASSLEARREQFF. The CDR3 DNA reads TGTGCCAGCAGCTTAGAAGCCCGCCGTGAGCAGTTCTTC.

The J gene is TRBJ1-4, the V gene TRBV12-5; 11 bases map to TRBD1. The ends lost 6 bases at V and 5 bases at J; junction bases unmatched: 11. The CDR3 spans 17 residues. Germline V gene data show CDR1 as LGHNT and CDR2 as FRNRAP. The CDR3 DNA reads TGTGCTAGTGGAGTCGGACAGGGGGCTTTCTCAAATGAAAAACTGTTTTTT. This translates into CASGVGQGAFSNEKLFF.

In this sample, this clonotype turned up many times. The chain uses TRBV15 and TRBJ1-6, with D possibly matching TRBD1 (5 bases). Deletions cut 0 bases from V and 4 bases from J, with 13 bases between. The CDR3 runs 17 residues. Germline-derived CDR1 and CDR2 are LNHNV and YYDKDF (reference sequence). The CDR3 DNA reads TGTGCCACCAGCAGAGAGGCTGGGGGATTGTATAATTCACCCCTCCACTTT. Protein product: CATSREAGGLYNSPLHF.

The table lists this clonotype with many counts. The chain recombines TRBV11-2 with TRBJ1-1; maybe TRBD1 (5 bases). Trimming pared 4 bases from V and 6 bases from J, leaving 15 bases between. The germline CDR1 and CDR2 sequences are SGHAT and FQNNGV. This CDR3 spans 14 amino acids. The CDR3: CASSSRPGTPEAFF. CDR3 bases: TGTGCCAGCAGCTCTAGGCCCGGGACTCCTGAAGCTTTCTTT.

The rearrangement links TRBV28 to TRBJ2-7; the D gene is possibly TRBD1 (5 bases). V was cut by 6 bases and J by 2 bases, with 17 bases left in between. The germline gives CDR1 MDHEN, CDR2 SYDVKM. The CDR3 consists of 15 residues. CDR3 in amino acids: CASSPLKDITYEQYF. The CDR3, as DNA: TGTGCCAGCAGCCCCTTAAAGGACATAACCTACGAGCAGTACTTC.

This clonotype showed up many times. The V and J genes are TRBV11-2 and TRBJ2-3; D possibly corresponds to TRBD2 (7 bases). The CDR3 runs to 15 residues. Germline values: CDR1 SGHAT, CDR2 FQNNGV. V lost 5 bases, J lost 3 bases, and 15 bases lay in between. Written as DNA, the CDR3 is TGTGCCAGCAGCCCTCTCGGGGGGCCGACAGATACGCAGTATTTT. It translates to CASSPLGGPTDTQYF.

The V gene is TRBV18, the J gene TRBJ2-2; 8 bases match TRBD1. With 2 bases clipped from V and 5 bases from J, the junction kept 4 bases outside the gene matches. Germline CDR1 KGHSH, CDR2 LQKENI. The CDR3 contains 15 residues. The chain's CDR3 is CASSPRTGSTGELFF. CDR3 sequence (DNA): TGTGCCAGCTCACCAAGGACAGGGTCTACCGGGGAGCTGTTTTTT. Variable domain in full (rest from reference TRBV18 and TRBJ2-2): NAGVMQNPRHLVRRRGQEARLRCSPMKGHSHVYWYRQLPEEGLKFMVYLQKENIIDESGMPKERFSAEFPKEGPSILRIQQVVRGDSAAYFCASSPRTGSTGELFFGEGSRLTVL.

The sample holds many counts of this clonotype. J is TRBJ2-5 and V is TRBV11-2; D call uncertain. V shed 4 bases and J shed 5 bases, with 20 bases lying between them. Germline V lookup: CDR1 SGHAT, CDR2 FQNNGV. The CDR3 length is 16 residues. The CDR3 region has the DNA TGTGCCAGCAGCTGGGAAGGATTCGCTGGGTCCGAGACCCAGTACTTC. This gives the protein CASSWEGFAGSETQYF.